Sequencing of this TCR beta chain was carried out in a study of CD8 T cells in ankylosing spondylitis. Broader study findings: A number of the motif variants had already been described in reactive arthritis synovial fluid and blood. Disease-linked clones reportedly concentrated significantly in matched ankylosing spondylitis synovial fluid. Disease-linked clones bore a CD8+ phenotype and were relatively rare in peripheral blood. One TCR beta motif, made up of about 8 highly homologous variants, appeared characteristic of ankylosing spondylitis blood.

Quantitative 5'-RACE with molecular barcodes was used to make the TCR beta libraries. Each CDR3 protein gets one entry after TCRdb re-called the 5' RACE reads with MiXCR. Seen here are fewer than 750,000 distinct CDR3 sequences, 15% to 20% observed once, and the top ten hold around 19%. Notes on this clonotype: What it recognizes is unknown.

Germline V gene sequence: CDR1 LGHNA, CDR2 YSLEER. V was trimmed by 0 bases and J by 4 bases, leaving 13 bases between them. The CDR3 has 17 residues. V usage is TRBV4-3 and J usage is TRBJ2-6; no definite D call. Specimen: blood, either unsorted or a sorted T cell fraction (not recorded which). The sequence was obtained from a male donor with ankylosing spondylitis. In DNA form, the CDR3 reads TGCGCCAGCAGCCAAGAACTGAAGGGTTGGGGGGCCAACGTCCTGACTTTC. The encoded protein is CASSQELKGWGANVLTF.